This note documents a single T cell receptor (beta chain) sequence. Its antigen is still unknown. These data are taken from a study of T cell responses to AZD1222 COVID-19 vaccine. Regarding the study as a whole: Dominant at 160-218 and 743-854, vaccine-associated CD4 TCRs also spanned spike.

Clones were read by immunoSEQ multiplex PCR, and TCRdb kept only the in-frame ones, dropping some. This repertoire shows 120,000 or so clones, approximately 88% found once; its top ten account for under 6.5%. Trimming at V came to 4 bases and at J to 5 bases, leaving 8 bases not matched to a gene. Germline CDR1 LGHDT, CDR2 YNNKEL (reference sequence). This CDR3 spans 15 amino acids. The source is an adult in good health. The material sequenced was peripheral blood, taken on day 0 of AZD1222 vaccination. The chain recombines TRBV3-1 (or the pseudogene TRBV3-2) with TRBJ2-7, with TRBD1 identical over 10 bases. In DNA, the CDR3 is TGTGCCAGCAGCCCATCCGGGACAGGGGTTAACGAGCAGTACTTC. Protein: CASSPSGTGVNEQYF.